The 15 T cell receptor beta chains given below trace back to one sample, sequenced in a study of blood T cell repertoires in COVID-19. Libraries were prepared by immunoSEQ multiplex PCR; TCRdb keeps only in-frame clonotypes and omits some of them. The sample gives about 170,000 clones, about nine tenths of which show up once; approximately 4.6% is in the top ten. Sequencing was carried out using peripheral blood. These receptors originate from a man in his late teens or twenties with COVID-19, enrolled during active disease.

This clone has a single count. The V gene is TRBV10-3, the J gene TRBJ2-5, with 10 bases that match TRBD1. With V trimmed by 3 bases and J by 5 bases, 6 bases remained unmatched. CDR3 length equals 15 residues. Germline V gives CDR1 ENHRY, CDR2 SYGVKD. CDR3 sequence reads: CAISDWTGGGETQYF. The CDR3 coding sequence is TGTGCCATCAGTGACTGGACAGGGGGTGGGGAGACCCAGTACTTC.

Remarks on this clone: A read error may account for a junction end that differs from germline. V and J are TRBV7-9 and TRBJ1-4; TRBD1 agrees at 8 bases. This CDR3 comprises 13 residues. CDR1 SEHNR and CDR2 FQNEAQ come from the germline V gene (reference sequence). CDR3 loop: CASSLGTGEKLLF. The CDR3 DNA reads TGTGCCAGCAGCTTGGGGACAGGTGAAAAACTGCTTTTT.

The CDR3 coding sequence is TGTGCCAGCATCCACAGGGGAGGAGTGAACTATGGCTACACCTTC. This encodes CASIHRGGVNYGYTF. The V call is TRBV5-8, the J call TRBJ1-2; 7 bases are a match to TRBD1. Germline V gene sequence: CDR1 SGHTS, CDR2 YDEGEE. The CDR3 runs to 15 residues. Germline trimming cut 6 bases from V and 2 bases from J; bases unmatched to any gene: 10.

The rearrangement links TRBV28 to TRBJ2-2; 8 bases are shared with TRBD1. V gave up 7 bases and J gave up 4 bases; unmatched junction bases: 14. Germline loops: CDR1 MDHEN, CDR2 SYDVKM. The CDR3 sequence is 17 residues long. The DNA of the CDR3 is TGTGCCAGCACGGACAGGGATGGCTCTTTGGGCACCGGGGAGCTGTTTTTT. Residues: CASTDRDGSLGTGELFF.

J is TRBJ2-3 and V is TRBV9; 10 bases are shared with TRBD2. V shed 0 bases and J 2 bases; nucleotides not matched to a gene: 6. Germline CDR1 SGDLS, CDR2 YYNGEE. This CDR3 is built from 17 residues. CDR3 DNA: TGTGCCAGCAGCGTAGGAGGTAGCGGGAGGTTCACAGATACGCAGTATTTT. The encoded protein is CASSVGGSGRFTDTQYF.

This clone was found once. The chain uses TRBV7-2 and TRBJ2-7, with 9 bases fitting TRBD2. The length of the CDR3 is 15 residues. CDR1 and CDR2 (germline): SGHTA, FQGNSA. With V trimmed by 1 base and J by 2 bases, 3 bases remained unmatched. The CDR3 region has the DNA TGTGCCAGCAGCTTAGGGCCTAGCGGGACCTACGAGCAGTACTTC. Residues: CASSLGPSGTYEQYF.

The chain is built from TRBV6-2 or TRBV6-3 and TRBJ2-1; weak D call: TRBD1 (6 bases). The CDR3 sequence is 15 residues long. V lost 2 bases to trimming and J lost 4 bases, with 12 bases between them. In germline, CDR1 is MNHEY, CDR2 SVGEGT. As DNA, the CDR3 is TGTGCCAGCAGTTACGTAGGGGGTTCGTACAATGAGCAGTTCTTC. It is translated as CASSYVGGSYNEQFF.

The V and J genes are TRBV19 and TRBJ1-5; 9 bases line up with TRBD1. In germline, CDR1 is LNHDA, CDR2 SQIVND (reference sequence). This CDR3 comprises 13 residues. With 10 bases clipped from V and 8 bases from J, the junction kept 9 bases outside the gene matches. The CDR3 sequence is CATSQGAGEPQHF. CDR3 sequence (DNA): TGTGCCACCTCACAGGGGGCAGGGGAGCCCCAGCATTTT. Combining the CDR3 with reference TRBV19 and TRBJ1-5 gives the whole variable domain DGGITQSPKYLFRKEGQNVTLSCEQNLNHDAMYWYRQDPGQGLRLIYYSQIVNDFQKGDIAEGYSVSREKKESFPLTVTSAQKNPTAFYLCATSQGAGEPQHFGDGTRLSIL.

The V call is TRBV29-1, the J call TRBJ2-1, with TRBD1 matching 8 bases. Trimming removed 3 bases from V and 9 bases from J; junction bases left unmatched: 4. Per germline, CDR1 SQVTM and CDR2 ANQGSEA. The length of the CDR3 is 12 residues. CDR3 nucleotide sequence: TGCAGCGTTGAGCAGGGGGCAGGTGAGCAGTTCTTC. This sequence encodes CSVEQGAGEQFF.

The chain carries TRBV9 and TRBJ2-1; possibly TRBD2 for D (6 bases). CDR3 length equals 14 residues. Between the trimmed V and J ends, which lost 4 bases and 6 bases, there was a span of 14 bases. From germline, CDR1 is SGDLS and CDR2 YYNGEE. In DNA form, the CDR3 reads TGTGCCAGCAGCCTCGACGGGAGTTCCAATGAGCAGTTCTTC. As protein: CASSLDGSSNEQFF.

This clone was detected only once. The chain employs TRBV11-2 and TRBJ1-3; possibly TRBD1 for D (6 bases). With 6 bases removed from V and 0 bases from J, the gap between germline ends came to 15 bases. Germline V gives CDR1 SGHAT, CDR2 FQNNGV. The CDR3 runs to 16 residues. The CDR3 DNA is TGTGCCAGCAGAGCCTCAGGGGCGTTCTCTGGAAACACCATATATTTT. This translates into CASRASGAFSGNTIYF.

As to this clone: A read error may produce the germline difference seen at one junction end. J is TRBJ2-1 and V is TRBV7-7; 8 bases are a match to TRBD1. This CDR3 contains 16 residues. The V gene's germline CDR1 is SSHAT and CDR2 FNYEAQ (reference sequence). Written as DNA, the CDR3 is TGTGCTAGCAGCACCCGGACAGGGACCCTGTACAATGAGCAGTTCTTC. This translates into CASSTRTGTLYNEQFF.

This chain uses TRBV11-3 with TRBJ2-3; no definite D call. The germline CDR1 and CDR2 sequences are SGHNT and YENEEA. This CDR3 has 14 amino acids. V was pared by 5 bases and J by 6 bases, with 15 bases between. DNA for the CDR3: TGTGCCAGCAGCCCCCTTGGTGCTAGTGATACGCAGTATTTT. As protein: CASSPLGASDTQYF.

This chain joins TRBV6-6 and TRBJ1-3; D gene ambiguous. Germline CDR1 reads MNHNY; CDR2 reads SVGAGI (reference sequence). Between the trimmed V and J ends, which lost 2 bases and 4 bases, there was a span of 9 bases. The CDR3 runs to 14 residues. DNA of the CDR3: TGTGCCAGCAGTTACATCGGGGAGGGAAACACCATATATTTT. It specifies CASSYIGEGNTIYF.

In DNA, the CDR3 is TGTGCCAGCAGCTTCTTGGCGGGCAATGAGCAGTTCTTC. It codes for CASSFLAGNEQFF. The chain uses TRBV7-9 and TRBJ2-1; the D gene is possibly TRBD2 (5 bases). Looked up from germline, CDR1 is SEHNR and CDR2 is FQNEAQ (reference sequence). This CDR3 has 13 amino acids. Deletions cut 3 bases from V and 6 bases from J, with 9 bases between.